This entry concerns a single TCR beta chain. The target antigen is unknown. Measured with immunoSEQ multiplex PCR; TCRdb has only the in-frame clones, and not every one. The sample includes roughly 34,000 clones, approximately 81% of them seen just once. Between the trimmed V and J ends, which lost 0 bases and 9 bases, there was a span of 9 bases. Per the germline V gene, CDR1 is PRHDT and CDR2 is FYEKMQ (reference sequence). This CDR3 has 13 residues. This entry belongs to a study of T cells in localized non-small cell lung cancer. The study, taken as a whole, reports: Adjacent lung held a median about 57 of the top 100 tumor clones. Greater blood T cell density accompanied longer overall survival. Exceeding tumor, uninvolved adjacent lung had the highest T cell clonality.

The gene calls are TRBV13 and TRBJ2-1; D gene ambiguous. Material: peripheral blood, obtained before any cancer treatment. The clonotype originates from a male donor at least 60 years old with stage II squamous cell lung carcinoma. CDR3 in DNA: TGTGCCAGCAGCTTAGGCAGGTCCACTGAGCAGTTCTTC. Protein product: CASSLGRSTEQFF. The entire variable domain, with the rest obtained from reference TRBV13 and TRBJ2-1, is as follows: AAGVIQSPRHLIKEKRETATLKCYPIPRHDTVYWYQQGPGQDPQFLISFYEKMQSDKGSIPDRFSAQQFSDYHSELNMSSLELGDSALYFCASSLGRSTEQFFGPGTRLTVL.